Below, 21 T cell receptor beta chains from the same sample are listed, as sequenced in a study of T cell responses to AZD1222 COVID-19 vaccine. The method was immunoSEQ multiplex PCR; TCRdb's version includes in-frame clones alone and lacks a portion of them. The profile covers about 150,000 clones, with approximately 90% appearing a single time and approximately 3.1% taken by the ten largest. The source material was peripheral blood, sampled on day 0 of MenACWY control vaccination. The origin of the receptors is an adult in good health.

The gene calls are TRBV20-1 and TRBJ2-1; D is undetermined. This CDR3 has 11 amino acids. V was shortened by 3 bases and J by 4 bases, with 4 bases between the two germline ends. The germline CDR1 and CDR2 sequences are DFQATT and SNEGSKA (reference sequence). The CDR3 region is CSASQYNEQFF. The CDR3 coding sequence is TGCAGTGCTAGCCAATACAATGAGCAGTTCTTC.

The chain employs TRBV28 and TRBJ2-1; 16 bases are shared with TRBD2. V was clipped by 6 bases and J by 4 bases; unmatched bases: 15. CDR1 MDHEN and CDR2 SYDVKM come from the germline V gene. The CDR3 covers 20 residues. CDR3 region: CASSQPPGLAGGGPYNEQFF. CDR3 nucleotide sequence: TGTGCCAGCAGCCAACCCCCGGGACTAGCGGGAGGGGGACCTTACAATGAGCAGTTCTTC.

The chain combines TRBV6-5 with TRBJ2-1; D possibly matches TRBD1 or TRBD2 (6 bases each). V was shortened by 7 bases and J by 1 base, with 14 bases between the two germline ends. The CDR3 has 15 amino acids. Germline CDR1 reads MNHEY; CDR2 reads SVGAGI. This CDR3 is CASTGGAGSYNEQFF. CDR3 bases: TGTGCCAGCACCGGGGGCGCAGGATCCTACAATGAGCAGTTCTTC.

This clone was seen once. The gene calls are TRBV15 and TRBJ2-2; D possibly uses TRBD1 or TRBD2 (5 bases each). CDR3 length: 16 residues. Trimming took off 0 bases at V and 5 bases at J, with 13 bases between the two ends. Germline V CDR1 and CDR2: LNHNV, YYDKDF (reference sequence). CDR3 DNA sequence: TGTGCCACCAGCAGAGAGAGAGTGGGGGTTACCGGGGAGCTGTTTTTT. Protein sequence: CATSRERVGVTGELFF.

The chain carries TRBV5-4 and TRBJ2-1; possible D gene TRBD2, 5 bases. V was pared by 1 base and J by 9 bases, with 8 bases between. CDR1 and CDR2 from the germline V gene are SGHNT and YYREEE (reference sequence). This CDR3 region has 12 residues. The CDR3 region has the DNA TGTGCCAGCAGCTTGTTAGAGGGTGAGCAGTTCTTC. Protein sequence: CASSLLEGEQFF.

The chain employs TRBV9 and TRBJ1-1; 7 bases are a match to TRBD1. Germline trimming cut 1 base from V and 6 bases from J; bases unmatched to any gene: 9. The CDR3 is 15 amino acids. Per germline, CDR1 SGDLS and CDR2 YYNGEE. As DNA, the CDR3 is TGTGCCAGCAGCGTATTGACAGGGAGGGGGGCTGAAGCTTTCTTT. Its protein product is CASSVLTGRGAEAFF.

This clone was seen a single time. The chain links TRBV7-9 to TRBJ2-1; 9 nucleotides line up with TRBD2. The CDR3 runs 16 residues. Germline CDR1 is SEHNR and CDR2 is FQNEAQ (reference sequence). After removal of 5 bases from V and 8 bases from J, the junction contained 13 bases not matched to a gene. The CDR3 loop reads CASSPGGGRAIHEQFF. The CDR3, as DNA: TGTGCCAGCAGCCCTGGGGGCGGGAGGGCCATCCATGAGCAGTTCTTC.

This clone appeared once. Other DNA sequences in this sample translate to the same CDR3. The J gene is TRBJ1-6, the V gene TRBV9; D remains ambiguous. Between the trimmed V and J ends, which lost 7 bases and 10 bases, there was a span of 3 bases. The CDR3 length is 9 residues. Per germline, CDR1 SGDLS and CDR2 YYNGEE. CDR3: CASGSPLHF. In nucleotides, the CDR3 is TGTGCCAGCGGGTCACCCCTCCACTTT.

CDR3 in amino acids: CASSARGTSGSNEQFF. The DNA for the CDR3 is TGTGCCAGTAGTGCCCGGGGTACTAGCGGGAGCAATGAGCAGTTCTTC. The chain combines TRBV19 with TRBJ2-1, with 11 bases matching TRBD2. This CDR3 region has 16 residues. Trimming took 5 bases from V and 6 from J; bases not matched to a gene: 9. The germline V gene has CDR1 LNHDA and CDR2 SQIVND (reference sequence).

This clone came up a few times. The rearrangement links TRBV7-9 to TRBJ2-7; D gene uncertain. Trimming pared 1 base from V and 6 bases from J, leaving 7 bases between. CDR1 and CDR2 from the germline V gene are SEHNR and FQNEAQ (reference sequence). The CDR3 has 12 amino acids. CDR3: CASSLVRSEQYF. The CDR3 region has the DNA TGTGCCAGCAGCTTAGTACGTTCCGAGCAGTACTTC.

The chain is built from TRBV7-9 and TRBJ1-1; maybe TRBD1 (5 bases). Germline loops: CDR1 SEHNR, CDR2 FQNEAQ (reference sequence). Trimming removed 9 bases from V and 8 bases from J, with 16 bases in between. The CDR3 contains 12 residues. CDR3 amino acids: CASETDNAEAFF. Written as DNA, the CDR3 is TGTGCCAGTGAGACAGACAACGCCGAAGCTTTCTTT.

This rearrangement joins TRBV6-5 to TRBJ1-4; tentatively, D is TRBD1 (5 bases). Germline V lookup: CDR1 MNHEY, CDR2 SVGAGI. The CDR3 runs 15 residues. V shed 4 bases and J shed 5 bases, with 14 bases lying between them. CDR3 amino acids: CASSLSPGGNEKLFF. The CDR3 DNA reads TGTGCCAGCAGTTTATCCCCTGGGGGGAATGAAAAACTGTTTTTT.

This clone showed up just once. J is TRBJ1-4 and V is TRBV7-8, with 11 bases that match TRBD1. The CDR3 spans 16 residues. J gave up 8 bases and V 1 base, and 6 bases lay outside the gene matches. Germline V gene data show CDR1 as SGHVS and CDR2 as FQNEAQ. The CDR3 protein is CASSLGTGGQGEKLFF. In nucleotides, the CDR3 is TGTGCCAGCAGCTTAGGGACAGGGGGCCAAGGAGAAAAACTGTTTTTT.

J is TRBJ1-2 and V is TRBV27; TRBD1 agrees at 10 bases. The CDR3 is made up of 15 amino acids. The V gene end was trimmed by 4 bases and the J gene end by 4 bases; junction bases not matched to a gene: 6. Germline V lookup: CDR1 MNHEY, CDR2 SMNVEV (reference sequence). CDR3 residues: CASSSRTGGAYGYTF. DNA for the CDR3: TGTGCCAGCAGTTCCCGGACAGGGGGGGCCTATGGCTACACCTTC.

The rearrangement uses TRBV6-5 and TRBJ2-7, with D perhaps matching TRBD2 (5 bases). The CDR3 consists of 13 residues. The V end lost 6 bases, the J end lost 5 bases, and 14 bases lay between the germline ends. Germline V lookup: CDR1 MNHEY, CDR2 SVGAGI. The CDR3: CASREGPFDEQYF. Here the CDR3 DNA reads TGTGCCAGCAGAGAGGGTCCTTTCGACGAGCAGTACTTC.

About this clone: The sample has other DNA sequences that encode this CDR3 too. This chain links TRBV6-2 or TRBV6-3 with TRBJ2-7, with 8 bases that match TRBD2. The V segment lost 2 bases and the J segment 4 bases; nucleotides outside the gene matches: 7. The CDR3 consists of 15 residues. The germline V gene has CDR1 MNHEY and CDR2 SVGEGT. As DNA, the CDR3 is TGTGCCAGCAGTTACCGGGGGGGCGCCGCTTACGAGCAGTACTTC. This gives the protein CASSYRGGAAYEQYF.

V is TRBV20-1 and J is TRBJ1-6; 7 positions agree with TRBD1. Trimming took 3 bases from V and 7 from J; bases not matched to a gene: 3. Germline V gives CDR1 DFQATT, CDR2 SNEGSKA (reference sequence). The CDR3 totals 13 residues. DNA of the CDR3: TGCAGTGCTAGTGTGACAGGGAATTCACCCCTCCACTTT. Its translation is CSASVTGNSPLHF.

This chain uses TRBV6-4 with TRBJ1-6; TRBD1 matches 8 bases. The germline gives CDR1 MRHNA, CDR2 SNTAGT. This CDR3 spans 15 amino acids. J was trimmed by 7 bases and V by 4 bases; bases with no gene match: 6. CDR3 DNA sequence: TGTGCCAGCAGTGGTACAGGGGGAATGAATTCACCCCTCCACTTT. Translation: CASSGTGGMNSPLHF.

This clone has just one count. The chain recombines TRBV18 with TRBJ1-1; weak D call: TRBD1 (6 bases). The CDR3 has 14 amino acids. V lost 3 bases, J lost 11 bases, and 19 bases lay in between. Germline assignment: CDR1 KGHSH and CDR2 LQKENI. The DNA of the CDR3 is TGTGCCAGCTCACCCCCTTTCGGGGGGCGAGGGGCTTTCTTT. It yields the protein CASSPPFGGRGAFF.

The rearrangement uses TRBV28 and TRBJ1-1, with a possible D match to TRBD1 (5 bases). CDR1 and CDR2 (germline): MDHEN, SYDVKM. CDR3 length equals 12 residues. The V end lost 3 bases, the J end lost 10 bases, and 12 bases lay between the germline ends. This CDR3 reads CASSLRGVAAFF. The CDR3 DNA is TGTGCCAGCAGTTTGAGGGGAGTTGCAGCTTTCTTT.

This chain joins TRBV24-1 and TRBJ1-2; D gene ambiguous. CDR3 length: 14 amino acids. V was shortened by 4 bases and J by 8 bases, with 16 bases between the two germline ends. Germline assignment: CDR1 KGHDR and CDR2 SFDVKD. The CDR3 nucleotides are TGTGCCACCAGTGACCCACGGCCATTCGGGGGCTACACCTTC. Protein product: CATSDPRPFGGYTF.